One sample yielded the 3 T cell receptor beta chains listed below, sequenced in a study of blood T cell repertoires in COVID-19. Using immunoSEQ multiplex PCR, the repertoire was profiled, and TCRdb retains in-frame clones only, with some absent. The data show about 46,000 clones, approximately 86% seen once. Sequencing used peripheral blood. These receptors came from a man aged 55-75 years with acute or convalescent COVID-19.

This clone was detected only a few times. The genes are TRBV2 and TRBJ2-7; D gene ambiguous. The CDR3 covers 13 residues. V was pared by 6 bases and J by 6 bases, with 15 bases between. Looked up from germline, CDR1 is SNHLY and CDR2 is FYNNEI. The CDR3: CASRGTRGIEQYF. Here the CDR3 DNA reads TGTGCCAGCAGAGGCACCCGCGGCATCGAGCAGTACTTC.

The chain carries TRBV3-1 (or the pseudogene TRBV3-2) and TRBJ1-5, with D tentatively TRBD1 (5 bases). The CDR3 extends over 14 amino acids. V shed 1 base and J shed 4 bases, with 8 bases lying between them. The V gene's germline CDR1 is LGHDT and CDR2 YNNKEL (reference sequence). The CDR3 reads CASSQGQSNQPQHF. In DNA, the CDR3 is TGTGCCAGCAGCCAAGGACAGAGTAATCAGCCCCAGCATTTT.

The chain combines TRBV5-1 with TRBJ1-5; a weak D match, TRBD1 (5 bases). V lost 4 bases and J 1 base, leaving 12 bases between the germline ends. CDR1 SGHRS and CDR2 YFSETQ come from the germline V gene. This CDR3 is 15 amino acids long. The CDR3 region has the DNA TGCGCCAGCAGCCAGGGCGGCAGAAGCAATCAGCCCCAGCATTTT. It codes for CASSQGGRSNQPQHF. The complete variable domain, with remaining parts taken from reference TRBV5-1 and TRBJ1-5, reads KAGVTQTPRYLIKTRGQQVTLSCSPISGHRSVSWYQQTPGQGLQFLFEYFSETQRNKGNFPGRFSGRQFSNSRSEMNVSTLELGDSALYLCASSQGGRSNQPQHFGDGTRLSIL.